The present entry profiles one TCR beta chain with its context. Each CDR3 protein is one row after TCRdb ran MiXCR on the RT-PCR reads. The table has 90,000 to 120,000 distinct CDR3 sequences, around 35% seen once; the top ten hold around 25%. This sample is part of a study of patients and donors after allogeneic stem cell transplantation. The V segment lost 6 bases and the J segment 1 base; nucleotides outside the gene matches: 6. CDR3 length: 15 amino acids. Germline V gene sequence: CDR1 LNHDA, CDR2 SQIVND (reference sequence). Sequencing was performed on blood, either unsorted or a sorted T cell fraction (not recorded which). The V and J genes are TRBV19 and TRBJ2-7, with TRBD2 identical over 10 bases. The TCR sequence derives from a human donor who was either an allogeneic HSCT recipient or a stem cell or donor lymphocyte infusion donor (not recorded which). It is not recorded whose cells these are; they may come from a transplant donor. CDR3 nucleotides: TGTGCCAGTAGAGAAGCGGGAGGGCCGTCCTACGAGCAGTACTTC. Translation gives CASREAGGPSYEQYF.